This TCR beta chain was found in a study of blood T cells in healthy people across ages. Overall study: Using template switching, researchers captured about one barcoded beta molecule for each two T cells.

There were healthy Caucasian individuals from Russia, aged about 6 to 95, serving as donors. Alongside a J-beta primer mix, a sample-barcoded 5' primer served in a second PCR lasting roughly 6 to 11 cycles. A 12-random-nucleotide template-switch adaptor tagged each cDNA molecule. TCRdb itself ran the 5' RACE reads through MiXCR, one entry per CDR3 protein. Of about 580,000 distinct CDR3 sequences in the sample, less than 60% were seen once. The CDR3 is 13 amino acids. Unmatched junction bases numbered 5, after V lost 6 bases and J lost 4 bases. The germline CDR1 and CDR2 sequences are MNHEY and SVGAGI.

This receptor was identified in a man older than 75 in good health. Material for sequencing was blood. This chain uses TRBV6-5 with TRBJ2-5, with 7 bases aligning to TRBD2. The DNA of the CDR3 is TGTGCCAGCAGAGGGACTATCGGAGAGACCCAGTACTTC. Translated, it gives CASRGTIGETQYF.